One TCR beta chain is described in this entry. The data derive from a study of T cell changes during pregnancy in multiple sclerosis. Only in-frame clones appear in the TCRdb table, and some are missing; sequencing was by immunoSEQ multiplex PCR. Of some 80,000 clones in the sample, roughly 90% were seen once. The J segment lost 6 bases and the V segment lost 4 bases, leaving 7 bases of the junction unmatched. The CDR3 runs 14 residues. The germline V gene has CDR1 SGDLS and CDR2 YYNGEE. The sample was peripheral blood, taken in the first trimester of pregnancy. The sequence was obtained from a female donor in good health, enrolled as a control in a pregnancy study. This sequence joins TRBV9 and TRBJ1-1, with 9 nucleotides matching TRBD1. CDR3 coding DNA: TGTGCCAGCAGCACGTGGGGACAGGGCTCTGAAGCTTTCTTT. It specifies CASSTWGQGSEAFF.